This is a list of T cell receptor beta chains from one sample in a study of CD8+CD57+ T cells in acquired aplastic anemia. TCRdb re-called the reads through MiXCR, storing one row per CDR3 protein. This sample has about 40,000 distinct CDR3 sequences; approximately 63% occur once, and the top ten carry 59%. The sample was sorted CD4+, CD8+, or CD8+CD57+ T cells (not recorded which) from PBMCs. The source is a human donor with aplastic anemia. The CDR3 runs from the conserved cysteine through the conserved F or W. Each record gives: V gene, J gene, D gene, clone size, CDR3 DNA, CDR3 protein. A D gene is named only where the DNA matches it firmly. The listing skips clone size in some rows; elsewhere it reads once, few, many or a size class.

TRBV7-2,TRBJ2-7,-,-,TGTGCCAGCAGCTTAGGTGGCGCTAACCACGAGCAGTACTTC,CASSLGGANHEQYF
TRBV19,TRBJ2-6,-,once,TGTGCCAGTATGGGGTACTCTGGGGCCAACGTCCTGACTTTC,CASMGYSGANVLTF
TRBV15,TRBJ2-5,-,few,TGTGCCAGCAGCTTAGGCAGAGAGGCCCAGTACTTC,CASSLGREAQYF
TRBV10-3,TRBJ2-1,TRBD2,-,TGTGCCATCAGTGGGTCTAGCGGGAATGAGCAGTTCTTC,CAISGSSGNEQFF
TRBV28,TRBJ2-3,TRBD1,-,TGTGCCAGCAGTTTACGGTTCGTCAGGGGGACAGATACGCAGTATTTT,CASSLRFVRGTDTQYF
TRBV9,TRBJ1-2,-,many,TGTGCCAGCAGCGAGTCATACAGTTCCAACTATGGCTACACCTTC,CASSESYSSNYGYTF
TRBV10-2,TRBJ1-5,-,-,TGCGCCAGCAGTGCCTCGGTCTATAGCAATCAGCCCCAGCATTTT,CASSASVYSNQPQHF
TRBV2,TRBJ2-4,-,-,TGTGCCAGCAGGCTGCCGGGACCCCTGGACATTCAGTACTTC,CASRLPGPLDIQYF
TRBV9,TRBJ2-7,-,many,TGTGCCAGCAGCGTAAACGCGGGATACGAGCAGTACTTC,CASSVNAGYEQYF
TRBV7-9,TRBJ2-7,-,-,TGTGCCAGCAGCTTAGTGGACGGTAGCTACGAGCAGTACTTC,CASSLVDGSYEQYF
TRBV10-1,TRBJ2-3,-,-,TGCGCCAGCTCGGGACATCAGGCAGATACGCAGTATTTT,CASSGHQADTQYF
TRBV20-1,TRBJ1-2,-,-,TGCAGTGCTAGAGGGGGGGAAGGAGTCTATGGCTACACCTTC,CSARGGEGVYGYTF
TRBV10-2,TRBJ2-3,TRBD2,-,TGCGCCAGCCGGACTAGCGGGGGGGGAGATACGCAGTATTTT,CASRTSGGGDTQYF
TRBV14,TRBJ2-5,-,few,TGTGCCAGCAGCCAAGATGGGAGCAGGCGCGGGACCCAGTACTTC,CASSQDGSRRGTQYF
TRBV10-2,TRBJ1-1,-,-,TGCGCCAGCAGTGAGTCCGGGGGGGAGGGGTGGACTGAAGCTTTCTTT,CASSESGGEGWTEAFF
TRBV11-2,TRBJ2-2,-,many,TGTGCCAGCAGCCGTAGTACAGGCTCCACCGGGGAGCTGTTTTTT,CASSRSTGSTGELFF
TRBV7-2,TRBJ1-1,-,once,TGTGCCAGCAGTTTTGGTCCCTCATTGGCGGCTTTCTTT,CASSFGPSLAAFF
TRBV7-8,TRBJ2-3,-,-,TGTGCCAGCAGCCCTAGGGGGAGTGCCACAGATACGCAGTATTTT,CASSPRGSATDTQYF
TRBV20-1,TRBJ1-1,-,many,TGCAGTGCTAGGGGGTATGGGGGGCCTGAAGCTTTCTTT,CSARGYGGPEAFF
TRBV20-1,TRBJ1-2,-,once,TGCAGTGCTAGGACGGGGGGTGGGAAAGGCTACACCTTC,CSARTGGGKGYTF
TRBV9,TRBJ1-2,-,once,TGTGCCAGCAGCGTCTTGACAGGATCCGGTGGCTACACCTTC,CASSVLTGSGGYTF
TRBV7-3,TRBJ2-1,-,once,TGTGCCAGCAGCCAGAGACCGGGGCCCTACAATGAGCAGTTCTTC,CASSQRPGPYNEQFF
TRBV19,TRBJ1-5,-,-,TGTGCCAGTAGTATAGGGGACAATCAGCCCCAGCATTTT,CASSIGDNQPQHF
TRBV6-1,TRBJ1-4,-,many,TGTGCCAGCAGTGAGACTGTCGCGGCTAATGAAAAACTGTTTTTT,CASSETVAANEKLFF
TRBV24-1,TRBJ2-5,TRBD1,-,TGTGCCACCAGTGATTTGGACAGGGATAGGGAGACCCAGTACTTC,CATSDLDRDRETQYF
TRBV6-4,TRBJ2-3,-,many,TGTGCCAGCGAAGGGCCGGCCGACAGTACAGATACGCAGTATTTT,CASEGPADSTDTQYF
TRBV20-1,TRBJ1-2,TRBD1,-,TGCAGTGCTAGAACCCCGGGACAGGGTGGGAATGGCTACACCTTC,CSARTPGQGGNGYTF
TRBV7-3,TRBJ2-2,-,many,TGTGCCAGCAGCCACTTATCAACGACCGGGGAGCTGTTTTTT,CASSHLSTTGELFF
TRBV2,TRBJ1-6,TRBD1,few,TGTGCCAGCAGCTTACAGGGGGCGTACAATTCACCCCTCCACTTT,CASSLQGAYNSPLHF
TRBV2,TRBJ1-2,-,-,TGTGCCAGCAGTGAGGCCCGGGGGGCCGGCTACACCTTC,CASSEARGAGYTF
TRBV4-1,TRBJ2-1,TRBD2,-,TGCGCCAGCAGCCAAGAATTAGGGACTAGCGGGGGAAATGAGCAGTTCTTC,CASSQELGTSGGNEQFF
TRBV24-1,TRBJ1-2,-,-,TGTGCCACCAGTGTGGAAGGGTTTGAAGGCTACACCTTC,CATSVEGFEGYTF
TRBV6-5,TRBJ1-5,-,many,TGTGCCAGCAGTTGGACCGTAAGCAATCAGCCCCAGCATTTT,CASSWTVSNQPQHF
TRBV24-1,TRBJ1-1,-,once,TGTGCCACCAGTGATTCGGGGGCACGGAACACTGAAGCTTTCTTT,CATSDSGARNTEAFF
TRBV9,TRBJ2-6,TRBD1,many,TGTGCCAGCAGCGACAGGGGCTCTGGGGCCAACGTCCTGACTTTC,CASSDRGSGANVLTF
TRBV7-9,TRBJ2-7,TRBD2,-,TGTGCCAGCAGCCACCCTCCAGGGAGGGACGAGCAGTACTTC,CASSHPPGRDEQYF
TRBV19,TRBJ2-5,TRBD2,-,TGTGCCAGTACCCACCAAGCGGGACCCAAGAGAACCCAGTACTTC,CASTHQAGPKRTQYF
TRBV20-1,TRBJ1-2,-,-,TGCAGTGCTCCGACGGTGTATGGCTACACCTTC,CSAPTVYGYTF
TRBV5-8,TRBJ2-5,TRBD1,few,TGTGCCAGCAGCTCCCTGGACAGGGGTGGGTTCGAAGAGACCCAGTACTTC,CASSSLDRGGFEETQYF
TRBV7-8,TRBJ2-3,-,-,TGTGCCAGCAGCTTAGTGGGCCAGGGGGGTACAGATACGCAGTATTTT,CASSLVGQGGTDTQYF
TRBV2,TRBJ1-4,-,-,TGTGCCAGCAGGAGAGCAACTAATGAAAAACTGTTTTTT,CASRRATNEKLFF
TRBV29-1,TRBJ2-3,-,-,TGCAGCCGTTACGACAGGCAGACAGATACGCAGTATTTT,CSRYDRQTDTQYF
TRBV20-1,TRBJ1-2,TRBD1,-,TGCAGTGCTAGGACAGGGAATGGCTACACCTTC,CSARTGNGYTF
TRBV10-3,TRBJ2-2,TRBD1,many,TGTGCCATCAAGGGGTGGGACAGTTACACCGGGGAGCTGTTTTTT,CAIKGWDSYTGELFF
TRBV4-1,TRBJ2-3,-,-,TGCGCCAGCAGCCCCCGGGACTTGGAGATTCGGGATACGCGGTATTTT,CASSPRDLEIRDTRYF
TRBV20-1,TRBJ2-7,-,-,TGCAGTGCCCAGGGCCGTTTAGCTCGCTACGAGCAGTACTTC,CSAQGRLARYEQYF
TRBV13,TRBJ2-5,-,many,TGTGCCAGCAGCCCCCAAGTGGGAGGCGAGACCCAGTACTTC,CASSPQVGGETQYF
TRBV19,TRBJ1-2,-,-,TGTGCCAGTAGTGGACAGCCCTATGGCTACACCTTC,CASSGQPYGYTF
TRBV15,TRBJ2-7,-,-,TGTGCCGCCAGCAGCCTCCGATCTATAGACGAGCAGTACTTC,CAASSLRSIDEQYF
TRBV7-3,TRBJ1-1,-,-,TGTGCCAGCAGCTCGACACTGAACACTGAAGCTTTCTTT,CASSSTLNTEAFF
TRBV7-9,TRBJ2-1,-,-,TGTGCCAGCAGCTTTGGACATTCGAATGAGCAGTTCTTC,CASSFGHSNEQFF
TRBV19,TRBJ1-2,TRBD1,-,TGTGCCAGTAGTTTCCGGGACAGGTACTATGGCTACACCTTC,CASSFRDRYYGYTF
TRBV19,TRBJ1-1,-,once,TGTGCCAGTAGTGGTCGGTTCGTGGGAGACGCTTTCTTT,CASSGRFVGDAFF
TRBV10-3,TRBJ1-3,-,-,TGTGCCATCAGTGAACAACAGGGAACTGGAAACACCGTATATTTT,CAISEQQGTGNTVYF
TRBV10-3,TRBJ1-6,TRBD1,-,TGTGCCACGAGGACAGGGGGAAATTCACCCCTCCACTTT,CATRTGGNSPLHF
TRBV4-1,TRBJ1-2,TRBD1,-,TGCGCCAGCAGCCAAGAGGGGGACAGGGGGAGTTATGGCTACACCTTC,CASSQEGDRGSYGYTF
TRBV7-3,TRBJ1-1,-,-,TGTGCCAGCACCGGGACTAGCGGCACTGAAGCTTTCTTT,CASTGTSGTEAFF
TRBV5-5,TRBJ2-1,-,many,TGTGCCAGCAGCCCAGGGTACGAGCAGTTCTTC,CASSPGYEQFF
TRBV11-1,TRBJ2-7,TRBD2,few,TGTGCCAGCAGCAACCCCGAGACTCCGGGACTAGCGGGGGGATCCTACGAGCAGTACTTC,CASSNPETPGLAGGSYEQYF
TRBV7-3,TRBJ2-1,TRBD2,few,TGTGCCAGCAGCTTAACGAAGCGGGGGTACTACAATGAGCAGTTCTTC,CASSLTKRGYYNEQFF